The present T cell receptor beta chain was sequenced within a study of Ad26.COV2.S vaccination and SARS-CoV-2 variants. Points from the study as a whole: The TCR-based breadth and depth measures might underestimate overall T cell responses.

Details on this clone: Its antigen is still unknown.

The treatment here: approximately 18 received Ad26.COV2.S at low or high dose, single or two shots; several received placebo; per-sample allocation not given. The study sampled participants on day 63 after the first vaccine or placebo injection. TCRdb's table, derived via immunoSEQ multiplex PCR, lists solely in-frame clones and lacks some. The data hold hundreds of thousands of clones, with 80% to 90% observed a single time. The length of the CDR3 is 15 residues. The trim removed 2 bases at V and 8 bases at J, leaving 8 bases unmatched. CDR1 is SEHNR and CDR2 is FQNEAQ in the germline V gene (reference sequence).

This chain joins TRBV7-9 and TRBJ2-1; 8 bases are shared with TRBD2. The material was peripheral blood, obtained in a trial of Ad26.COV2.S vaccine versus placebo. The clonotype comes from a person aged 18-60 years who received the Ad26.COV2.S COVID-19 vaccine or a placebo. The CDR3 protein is CASSLQREMRHEQFF. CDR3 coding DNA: TGTGCCAGCAGCTTACAGCGGGAGATGAGACATGAGCAGTTCTTC.